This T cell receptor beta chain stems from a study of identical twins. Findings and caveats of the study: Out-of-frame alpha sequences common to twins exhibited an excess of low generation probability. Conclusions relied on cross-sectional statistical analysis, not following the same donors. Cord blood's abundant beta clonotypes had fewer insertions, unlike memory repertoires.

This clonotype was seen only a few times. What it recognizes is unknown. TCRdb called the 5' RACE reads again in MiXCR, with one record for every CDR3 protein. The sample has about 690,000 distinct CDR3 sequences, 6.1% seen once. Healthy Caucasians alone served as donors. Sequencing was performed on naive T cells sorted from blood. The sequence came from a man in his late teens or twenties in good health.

The CDR3 is CASSLTRIDTQYF. In DNA form, the CDR3 reads TGTGCCAGCAGCTTAACCCGGATAGATACGCAGTATTTT. The chain uses TRBV7-2 and TRBJ2-3, with no clear D. Germline V CDR1 and CDR2: SGHTA, FQGNSA. CDR3 size: 13 residues. Between the trimmed V and J ends, which lost 2 bases and 5 bases, there was a span of 8 bases.